Below are 31 T cell receptor beta chains sequenced from a single sample in a study of T cell responses to AZD1222 COVID-19 vaccine. Libraries were prepared by immunoSEQ multiplex PCR; TCRdb keeps only in-frame clonotypes and omits some of them. The table records approximately 150,000 clones, around 91% of them present only once. The sample consisted of peripheral blood, taken 28 days after the second AZD1222 dose. These receptors all stem from an adult who received the AZD1222 COVID-19 vaccine.

The rearrangement links TRBV6-5 to TRBJ1-3; no definite D call. This CDR3 spans 14 amino acids. Germline V gene sequence: CDR1 MNHEY, CDR2 SVGAGI. With 6 bases removed from V and 7 bases from J, the gap between germline ends came to 16 bases. The CDR3 loop reads CASRRDPSLNTIYF. In DNA form, the CDR3 reads TGTGCCAGCAGAAGGGATCCGTCCCTGAACACCATATATTTT.

The chain joins TRBV19 to TRBJ2-1; D call uncertain. V was cut by 3 bases and J by 4 bases, with 7 bases left in between. Germline CDR1 and CDR2: LNHDA and SQIVND (reference sequence). This CDR3 region has 13 residues. CDR3 sequence reads: CASSMTPYNEQFF. The CDR3 bases are TGTGCCAGTAGTATGACGCCATACAATGAGCAGTTCTTC.

The chain is built from TRBV6-1 and TRBJ1-2; 9 bases line up with TRBD1. V lost 4 bases and J lost 8; bases outside the gene matches: 8. The CDR3 covers 14 residues. CDR1 is MNHNS and CDR2 is SASEGT in the germline V gene. The CDR3 region is CASSVAQGARGYTF. The CDR3 nucleotides read TGTGCCAGCAGTGTAGCACAGGGGGCAAGAGGCTACACCTTC.

V and J are TRBV5-1 and TRBJ2-7, with TRBD1 matching 7 bases. The germline CDR1 and CDR2 sequences are SGHRS and YFSETQ. The CDR3 has 13 amino acids. J gave up 5 bases and V 4 bases, and 6 bases lay outside the gene matches. This chain's CDR3 is CASSPDRVNEQYF. In DNA form, the CDR3 reads TGCGCCAGCAGCCCCGACAGGGTAAACGAGCAGTACTTC.

The CDR3 coding sequence is TGTGCCAGCAGCGTATTGACCGACAACTATGGCTACACCTTC. Translated: CASSVLTDNYGYTF. The V and J genes are TRBV9 and TRBJ1-2; no clear D. CDR1 is SGDLS and CDR2 is YYNGEE in the germline V gene. Between the trimmed V and J ends, which lost 1 base and 2 bases, there was a span of 9 bases. CDR3 length: 14 residues.

This chain joins TRBV7-9 and TRBJ2-7; 8 nucleotides agree with TRBD1. The CDR3 spans 16 residues. Per the germline V gene, CDR1 is SEHNR and CDR2 is FQNEAQ (reference sequence). V dropped 1 base and J dropped 5; count of bases not matched to a gene: 10. The CDR3: CASSLGGQGATHEQYF. Written as DNA, the CDR3 is TGTGCCAGCAGCTTAGGAGGTCAGGGGGCCACCCACGAGCAGTACTTC.

The V and J genes are TRBV18 and TRBJ2-1; D is perhaps TRBD2 (7 bases). This CDR3 has 14 amino acids. Deletions cut 5 bases from V and 4 bases from J, with 12 bases between. Germline V gene lookup returns CDR1 KGHSH and CDR2 LQKENI. CDR3 DNA sequence: TGTGCCAGCTCAACCGGGGGGCTGTACAATGAGCAGTTCTTC. This encodes CASSTGGLYNEQFF. Full variable domain (remainder filled in from reference TRBV18 and TRBJ2-1): NAGVMQNPRHLVRRRGQEARLRCSPMKGHSHVYWYRQLPEEGLKFMVYLQKENIIDESGMPKERFSAEFPKEGPSILRIQQVVRGDSAAYFCASSTGGLYNEQFFGPGTRLTVL.

This clone was found a few times. The genes are TRBV27 and TRBJ1-2; 10 bases match TRBD1. V shed 0 bases, J shed 6 bases, and the junction held 4 bases outside the gene matches. There are 15 residues in the CDR3. Germline V gene lookup returns CDR1 MNHEY and CDR2 SMNVEV (reference sequence). Here the CDR3 reads CASSLSSGTGDGYTF. CDR3 sequence (DNA): TGTGCCAGCAGTTTATCGTCGGGGACAGGGGATGGCTACACCTTC.

The chain has TRBV24-1 and TRBJ2-3, with D tentatively TRBD2 (7 bases). The germline V gene has CDR1 KGHDR and CDR2 SFDVKD. The CDR3 has 16 residues. V lost 2 bases and J 2 bases, leaving 13 bases between the germline ends. This CDR3 reads CATSDSWGGPTDTQYF. The DNA of the CDR3 is TGTGCCACCAGTGATTCCTGGGGGGGCCCCACAGATACGCAGTATTTT.

This clone was seen just once. CDR3 DNA sequence: TGTGCCAGCAGTTTAGGAAGGGGCACTGAAGCTTTCTTT. Residues: CASSLGRGTEAFF. V is TRBV12-3 or TRBV12-4 and J is TRBJ1-1, with D possibly being TRBD1 (5 bases). This CDR3 has 13 amino acids. Trimming left V 1 base short and J 4 bases short, with 7 bases between.

This chain links TRBV19 with TRBJ1-4; D not resolved. Germline V gene lookup returns CDR1 LNHDA and CDR2 SQIVND (reference sequence). Trimming pared 6 bases from V and 2 bases from J, leaving 10 bases between. The CDR3 length is 14 residues. The CDR3 protein is CASSRTQTNEKLFF. The CDR3 region has the DNA TGTGCCAGTAGCCGGACTCAGACTAATGAAAAACTGTTTTTT.

This chain joins TRBV12-3 or TRBV12-4 and TRBJ1-3, with D uncertain. Trimming took 6 bases from V and 4 from J, leaving 10 bases between them. The CDR3 length is 13 residues. CDR3: CASSTDGGNTIYF. DNA of the CDR3: TGTGCCAGCAGCACGGACGGCGGAAACACCATATATTTT.

This chain connects TRBV6-4 to TRBJ1-2, with D unclear. CDR3 length equals 15 residues. Trimming shortened V by 3 bases and J by 2 bases, and 13 bases separated the two germline ends. The germline V gene has CDR1 MRHNA and CDR2 SNTAGT. The CDR3 nucleotides are TGTGCCAGCAGTGAATCCGGCAGCCCGAACTATGGCTACACCTTC. Amino acid sequence: CASSESGSPNYGYTF.

This clone was seen a few times. V and J are TRBV24-1 and TRBJ1-5; the match to TRBD1 covers 8 bases. V dropped 3 bases and J dropped 2; count of bases not matched to a gene: 2. This CDR3 region has 15 residues. The V gene's germline CDR1 is KGHDR and CDR2 SFDVKD. The CDR3 loop is CATSDRTGRNQPQHF. CDR3 coding DNA: TGTGCCACCAGTGATCGGACAGGGCGCAATCAGCCCCAGCATTTT.

The rearrangement uses TRBV7-2 and TRBJ2-2; TRBD1 matches 7 bases. The CDR3 length is 16 residues. V dropped 2 bases and J dropped 4; count of bases not matched to a gene: 7. Per germline, CDR1 SGHTA and CDR2 FQGNSA. This CDR3 is CASSLPTGAGTGELFF. CDR3 sequence (DNA): TGTGCCAGCAGCTTACCAACAGGGGCAGGCACCGGGGAGCTGTTTTTT.

This chain joins TRBV5-1 and TRBJ1-2, with 9 bases fitting TRBD1. From germline, CDR1 is SGHRS and CDR2 YFSETQ. Trimming at V came to 5 bases and at J to 7 bases, leaving 12 bases not matched to a gene. This CDR3 has 15 residues. For the CDR3, the DNA is TGCGCCAGCAGTCGGGGACAGGGTCTTCCTGGTGGCTACACCTTC. Translation: CASSRGQGLPGGYTF.

The rearrangement uses TRBV19 and TRBJ1-4; 9 nucleotides agree with TRBD1. Germline-derived CDR1 and CDR2 are LNHDA and SQIVND (reference sequence). Unmatched junction bases numbered 13, after V lost 3 bases and J lost 8 bases. This CDR3 region has 17 residues. The CDR3 nucleotides read TGTGCCAGTAGTATCTCCGCCGGCCGGGACAGGGCCGAAAAACTGTTTTTT. Translating gives CASSISAGRDRAEKLFF.

The rearrangement uses TRBV27 and TRBJ1-6; perhaps TRBD1 as D (5 bases). Trimming took off 4 bases at V and 0 bases at J, with 13 bases between the two ends. Looked up from germline, CDR1 is MNHEY and CDR2 is SMNVEV (reference sequence). The CDR3 totals 17 residues. The CDR3: CASSYTTVSSYNSPLHF. The CDR3 DNA is TGTGCCAGCAGTTACACGACAGTGAGCTCCTATAATTCACCCCTCCACTTT.

The rearrangement uses TRBV7-8 and TRBJ1-6, with D possibly TRBD1 on 6 matching bases. The V gene's germline CDR1 is SGHVS and CDR2 FQNEAQ. V lost 2 bases and J lost 2, with 19 bases in between. The CDR3 sequence is 19 residues long. The CDR3 spells CASSLRGGRSGTYNSPLHF. As DNA, the CDR3 is TGTGCCAGCAGCTTACGAGGGGGGCGTAGTGGAACCTATAATTCACCCCTCCACTTT.

This chain joins TRBV4-1 and TRBJ1-1; 7 nucleotides agree with TRBD1. V gave up 2 bases and J gave up 1 base; unmatched junction bases: 1. Per the germline V gene, CDR1 is MGHRA and CDR2 is YSYEKL. CDR3 length equals 14 residues. Written as DNA, the CDR3 is TGCGCCAGCAGCCAACGACAGGGGAACACTGAAGCTTTCTTT. Amino acid sequence: CASSQRQGNTEAFF.

V is TRBV19 and J is TRBJ1-1, with TRBD1 matching over 10 bases. V dropped 9 bases and J dropped 6; count of bases not matched to a gene: 4. Germline V lookup: CDR1 LNHDA, CDR2 SQIVND (reference sequence). CDR3 size: 12 residues. CDR3 sequence (DNA): TGTGCCAGCCGGGACAGGGGCTCTGAAGCTTTCTTT. The encoded protein is CASRDRGSEAFF.

The chain couples TRBV4-1 to TRBJ2-3; D unresolved. The V and J ends lost 2 bases and 5 bases respectively, with 20 bases between them. The length of the CDR3 is 17 residues. CDR1 is MGHRA and CDR2 is YSYEKL in the germline V gene. CDR3 region: CASSQSTHEDRRDTQYF. The CDR3 nucleotides are TGCGCCAGCAGCCAATCCACGCACGAAGACCGGAGAGATACGCAGTATTTT.

The chain's CDR3 is CASSLTGPQETQYF. For the CDR3, the DNA is TGCGCCAGCAGCTTGACAGGGCCCCAAGAGACCCAGTACTTC. This chain uses TRBV5-1 with TRBJ2-5; maybe TRBD1 (6 bases). The CDR3 totals 14 residues. Trimming shortened V by 1 base and J by 1 base, and 8 bases separated the two germline ends. CDR1 is SGHRS, CDR2 YFSETQ, per germline.

The genes are TRBV27 and TRBJ2-5; 10 bases agree with TRBD1. The CDR3 runs to 16 residues. The germline CDR1 and CDR2 sequences are MNHEY and SMNVEV (reference sequence). V was pared by 3 bases and J by 5 bases, with 9 bases of the junction left unmatched. CDR3 sequence (DNA): TGTGCCAGCAGTTTTATTCCGACAGGGGGCCGGGAGACCCAGTACTTC. It specifies CASSFIPTGGRETQYF.

This chain uses TRBV19 with TRBJ1-2; D is ambiguous. Between the trimmed V and J ends, which lost 2 bases and 2 bases, there was a span of 12 bases. Germline-derived CDR1 and CDR2 are LNHDA and SQIVND (reference sequence). The length of the CDR3 is 15 residues. The DNA for the CDR3 is TGTGCCAGTAGTATATTTGGACGGACGAACTATGGCTACACCTTC. Translated: CASSIFGRTNYGYTF.

This clone was picked up a small number of times. The same CDR3 is also encoded by other DNA sequences in this sample. The chain recombines TRBV5-5 with TRBJ1-2, with unresolved D. This CDR3 is 13 amino acids long. In germline, CDR1 is SGHKS, CDR2 YYEKEE (reference sequence). Deletions cut 1 base from V and 2 bases from J, with 6 bases between. The CDR3 nucleotides read TGTGCCAGCAGCTTGCCGGGGAACTATGGCTACACCTTC. It specifies CASSLPGNYGYTF. Together with reference TRBV5-5 and TRBJ1-2, the CDR3 gives the full variable domain: DAGVTQSPTHLIKTRGQQVTLRCSPISGHKSVSWYQQVLGQGPQFIFQYYEKEERGRGNFPDRFSARQFPNYSSELNVNALLLGDSALYLCASSLPGNYGYTFGSGTRLTVV.

The chain joins TRBV29-1 to TRBJ2-2, with 11 bases matching TRBD2. This CDR3 region has 18 residues. The V and J ends lost 7 bases and 0 bases, in that order; junction bases with no gene match: 13. CDR1 SQVTM and CDR2 ANQGSEA come from the germline V gene. The CDR3 here is CSGDPSGRPGANTGELFF. CDR3 sequence (DNA): TGCAGCGGGGACCCTAGCGGGAGGCCGGGCGCGAACACCGGGGAGCTGTTTTTT.

This clone was recorded once. The genes are TRBV6-4 and TRBJ2-1; D remains unclear. V lost 3 bases and J 10 bases, leaving 16 bases between the germline ends. Germline loops: CDR1 MRHNA, CDR2 SNTAGT. The length of the CDR3 is 14 residues. DNA for the CDR3: TGTGCCAGCAGTGAACCGGCGGAGTCATTAGAGCAGTTCTTC. It codes for CASSEPAESLEQFF.

The CDR3 DNA reads TGTGCCAGCAGCCCCCTTGCGGGAGAGGGTTACAATGAGCAGTTCTTC. It codes for CASSPLAGEGYNEQFF. The V and J genes are TRBV11-2 and TRBJ2-1; 7 bases align to TRBD2. The CDR3 consists of 16 residues. With V trimmed by 5 bases and J by 4 bases, 11 bases remained unmatched. Germline-derived CDR1 and CDR2 are SGHAT and FQNNGV.

The chain has TRBV13 and TRBJ2-2; D remains ambiguous. Trimming removed 5 bases from V and 6 bases from J, with 13 bases in between. The CDR3 covers 14 residues. The V gene's germline CDR1 is PRHDT and CDR2 FYEKMQ (reference sequence). The CDR3 here is CASSATLVPGELFF. The CDR3 DNA reads TGTGCCAGCAGCGCAACTCTAGTGCCCGGGGAGCTGTTTTTT.

In its sample, this clone was seen once. The chain recombines TRBV28 with TRBJ1-1; D gene unclear. The germline V gene has CDR1 MDHEN and CDR2 SYDVKM. V lost 4 bases and J lost 5, with 8 bases in between. The CDR3 runs to 12 residues. CDR3 residues: CASSSRRTEAFF. CDR3 bases: TGTGCCAGCAGTTCCAGACGGACTGAAGCTTTCTTT.